A single sample is the source of the 9 T cell receptor beta chains below, sequenced in a study of cytomegalovirus exposure and HLA in healthy donors (dated by TCRdb to about 2017). Library generation was performed with the immunoSEQ multiplex PCR assay. A mixture of 60 forward primers for TCR Vbeta segments and 13 reverse primers for TCR Jbeta segments was used in the multiplex PCR. Here the immuneACCESS table is served through TCRdb, limited to in-frame sequences with V and J called. Missing clones are a known gap in these copies; in checked studies unresolved V genes cover under half, and the rest lacks a known reason. The sample table contains 130,000 to 150,000 clones; only one count was recorded for approximately 72% of them. The ten largest account for approximately 2% of the sample. Sample: PBMCs. These receptors were taken from a man in his forties in good health and CMV-seronegative.

The rearrangement links TRBV19 to TRBJ1-4, with D uncertain. CDR3 length: 14 amino acids. The V and J ends lost 5 bases and 2 bases respectively, with 9 bases between them. Germline CDR1 is LNHDA and CDR2 is SQIVND (reference sequence). The CDR3 reads CASSDKATNEKLFF. The DNA of the CDR3 is TGTGCCAGTAGTGACAAGGCTACTAATGAAAAACTGTTTTTT.

The chain links TRBV9 to TRBJ2-1, with D possibly TRBD1 on 5 matching bases. CDR1 and CDR2 (germline): SGDLS, YYNGEE. The CDR3 has 15 amino acids. V was pared by 3 bases and J by 12 bases, with 22 bases between. CDR3 residues: CASSAIGALGEWQFF. The DNA for the CDR3 is TGTGCCAGCAGCGCAATAGGGGCTCTCGGTGAGTGGCAGTTCTTC.

V usage is TRBV2 and J usage is TRBJ2-1; D is unresolved. V was shortened by 7 bases and J by 5 bases, with 9 bases between the two germline ends. Germline V gene sequence: CDR1 SNHLY, CDR2 FYNNEI. The CDR3 loop spans 12 amino acids. This CDR3 is CASMVLNNEQFF. For the CDR3, the DNA is TGTGCCAGCATGGTACTCAACAATGAGCAGTTCTTC.

This sequence joins TRBV6-6 and TRBJ2-7, with 8 nucleotides matching TRBD1. Unmatched junction bases numbered 10, after V lost 0 bases and J lost 6 bases. The CDR3 covers 16 residues. CDR1 MNHNY and CDR2 SVGAGI come from the germline V gene (reference sequence). This CDR3 reads CASSYSGQGARCEQYF. The CDR3 nucleotides read TGTGCCAGCAGTTACTCAGGGCAGGGGGCGCGGTGCGAGCAGTACTTC.

This clone was found once. The chain links TRBV7-6 to TRBJ2-7; a weak D match, TRBD1 (6 bases). The germline gives CDR1 SGHVS, CDR2 FNYEAQ. The CDR3 length is 13 residues. The V end lost 1 base, the J end lost 7 bases, and 11 bases lay between the germline ends. The CDR3 nucleotides read TGTGCCAGCAGCTTAGACAGGGTGAGAGAGCAGTACTTC. Translated: CASSLDRVREQYF.

The V call is TRBV5-1, the J call TRBJ2-7; TRBD2 aligns across 9 bases. Germline V gives CDR1 SGHRS, CDR2 YFSETQ. The CDR3 length is 15 residues. Trimming at V came to 2 bases and at J to 7 bases, leaving 10 bases not matched to a gene. CDR3 sequence reads: CASSLFSSSGGEQYF. CDR3 nucleotide sequence: TGCGCCAGCAGCTTATTTAGTAGCAGCGGGGGGGAGCAGTACTTC.

This rearrangement joins TRBV19 to TRBJ2-7, with 9 positions matching TRBD1. After removal of 6 bases from V and 0 bases from J, the junction contained 6 bases not matched to a gene. The length of the CDR3 is 15 residues. Looked up from germline, CDR1 is LNHDA and CDR2 is SQIVND (reference sequence). This chain's CDR3 is CASSGQGTDSYEQYF. For the CDR3, the DNA is TGTGCCAGTAGCGGACAGGGGACCGACTCCTACGAGCAGTACTTC.

The genes are TRBV5-1 and TRBJ1-1; tentative D call: TRBD1 (5 bases). CDR3 length: 13 amino acids. Germline V lookup: CDR1 SGHRS, CDR2 YFSETQ. V was trimmed by 3 bases and J by 1 base, leaving 7 bases between them. The CDR3 sequence: CASSSGENTEAFF. In nucleotides, the CDR3 is TGCGCCAGCAGCTCGGGGGAGAACACTGAAGCTTTCTTT.

The rearrangement joins TRBV5-1 to TRBJ1-2, with TRBD1 matching 8 bases. The trim removed 4 bases at V and 1 base at J, leaving 9 bases unmatched. The CDR3 length is 16 residues. The germline gives CDR1 SGHRS, CDR2 YFSETQ. CDR3 nucleotides: TGCGCCAGCAGCCCGGAGGGGACAGGAATTAACTATGGCTACACCTTC. Amino acid sequence: CASSPEGTGINYGYTF.